These 11 T cell receptor beta chains share one sample of origin, sequenced in a study of CD8 T cells in ankylosing spondylitis. Via MiXCR, TCRdb re-called the 5' RACE reads, giving one row per CDR3 protein. Among under 250,000 distinct CDR3 sequences listed, around 8% were seen once. Sequenced sample: blood, either unsorted or a sorted T cell fraction (not recorded which). The origin of the receptors is a female donor with ankylosing spondylitis or in good health (not recorded which).

This clonotype was counted at least ten times. The genes are TRBV20-1 and TRBJ1-5; D ambiguous. V was trimmed by 6 bases and J by 6 bases, leaving 15 bases between them. The germline V gene has CDR1 DFQATT and CDR2 SNEGSKA (reference sequence). The CDR3 consists of 13 residues. The CDR3: CSAWSRGSQPQHF. CDR3 DNA sequence: TGCAGTGCATGGTCACGCGGGAGTCAGCCCCAGCATTTT.

The table lists this clonotype with many counts. V and J are TRBV12-3 or TRBV12-4 and TRBJ2-2; no clear D. Trimming removed 1 base from V and 7 bases from J, with 10 bases in between. There are 14 residues in the CDR3. The CDR3 DNA sequence: TGTGCCAGCAGTTTAGGTCCAGAAGGCGGGGAGCTGTTTTTT. Residues: CASSLGPEGGELFF.

In this sample, this clonotype turned up many times. The chain employs TRBV4-3 and TRBJ2-4; D not certain. Per the germline V gene, CDR1 is LGHNA and CDR2 is YSLEER. The CDR3 runs 14 residues. Trimming stripped 0 bases from V and 12 bases from J, with 15 bases between. Here the CDR3 DNA reads TGCGCCAGCAGCCAAGATCGGAGTAGCAGGACTCAGTACTTC. Residues: CASSQDRSSRTQYF.

This clonotype was counted at least ten times. This chain joins TRBV20-1 and TRBJ2-5; D not resolved. Germline V CDR1 and CDR2: DFQATT, SNEGSKA (reference sequence). CDR3 length: 12 amino acids. V shed 4 bases and J shed 5 bases, with 11 bases lying between them. As DNA, the CDR3 is TGCAGTGCTATCGACCCCATGGAGACCCAGTACTTC. Translated: CSAIDPMETQYF.

This clonotype was seen many times. The V call is TRBV5-1, the J call TRBJ2-7; 8 bases are shared with TRBD1. Trimming cost V 4 bases and J 2 bases; bases outside gene matches: 5. Germline-derived CDR1 and CDR2 are SGHRS and YFSETQ. The CDR3 runs 14 residues. This CDR3 is CASSGTGGTYEQYF. Here the CDR3 DNA reads TGCGCCAGCAGCGGAACAGGGGGGACCTACGAGCAGTACTTC.

This clonotype has at least ten counts. The chain uses TRBV20-1 and TRBJ2-7, with 7 bases matching TRBD2. Germline loops: CDR1 DFQATT, CDR2 SNEGSKA (reference sequence). Trimming at V came to 0 bases and at J to 2 bases, leaving 10 bases not matched to a gene. This CDR3 comprises 16 residues. CDR3 in DNA: TGCAGTGCTAGAGATCCGAAGCCGGCGGGGGCCTACGAGCAGTACTTC. Encoded protein: CSARDPKPAGAYEQYF.

This clonotype was observed at least ten times. This chain uses TRBV6-2 or TRBV6-3 with TRBJ2-7; D perhaps matches TRBD2 (5 bases). The germline V gene encodes CDR1 MNHEY and CDR2 SVGEGT. This CDR3 spans 14 amino acids. Trimming cost V 0 bases and J 6 bases, with 12 bases left between them. DNA for the CDR3: TGTGCCAGCAGTTACTCGAGAGGGCTGGGCGAGCAGTACTTC. Protein product: CASSYSRGLGEQYF.

This clonotype was seen many times. The CDR3: CATTSGLAGARSYNEQFF. The CDR3, as DNA: TGTGCCACCACCTCGGGACTAGCGGGAGCTCGGTCCTACAATGAGCAGTTCTTC. V gene TRBV15 combines with J gene TRBJ2-1; the match to TRBD2 covers 14 bases. Unmatched junction bases numbered 9, after V lost 7 bases and J lost 1 base. The CDR3 totals 18 residues. Germline V gene sequence: CDR1 LNHNV, CDR2 YYDKDF (reference sequence).

This clonotype was seen once. V usage is TRBV18 and J usage is TRBJ1-1; D call uncertain. V gave up 2 bases and J gave up 8 bases, with 12 bases separating them. Germline CDR1 and CDR2: KGHSH and LQKENI. This CDR3 is built from 13 residues. The CDR3: CASSPGAGIEAFF. The CDR3 DNA follows: TGTGCCAGCTCACCAGGAGCTGGGATAGAAGCTTTCTTT.

In this sample, this clonotype turned up many times. V is TRBV5-1 and J is TRBJ2-3; 8 bases are a match to TRBD2. The CDR3 length is 15 residues. Unmatched junction bases numbered 8, after V lost 2 bases and J lost 6 bases. The V gene's germline CDR1 is SGHRS and CDR2 YFSETQ. CDR3 sequence reads: CASSFTTSGGDTQYF. CDR3 coding DNA: TGCGCCAGCAGCTTCACCACTAGCGGAGGGGATACGCAGTATTTT.

This clonotype was picked up many times. The rearrangement links TRBV5-5 to TRBJ1-5; no clear D gene. The CDR3 covers 13 residues. Germline V lookup: CDR1 SGHKS, CDR2 YYEKEE (reference sequence). V lost 2 bases to trimming and J lost 9 bases, with 12 bases between them. The CDR3 reads CASSFEADRPQHF. In DNA form, the CDR3 reads TGTGCCAGCAGCTTTGAAGCGGATAGGCCCCAGCATTTT.